This T cell receptor beta chain stems from a study of cytomegalovirus exposure and HLA in healthy donors. Study-wide points: Common viral pathogens (according to a later analysis) appeared linked to several of the most significant clusters. In a later analysis, a missense DCLRE1C variant was linked to TCR beta V- and J-gene trimming.

In the case of this clone: Its antigen is not identified.

The PCR used 60 Vbeta and 13 Jbeta primers. The table came from immunoSEQ multiplex PCR; TCRdb's copy has only in-frame clones and leaves some out. The table has about 98,000 clones, approximately 77% seen once. The CDR3 runs to 15 residues. V was clipped by 0 bases and J by 4 bases; unmatched bases: 5. CDR1 is LGHNA and CDR2 is YSLEER in the germline V gene. The genes are TRBV4-3 and TRBJ2-7; 8 bases align to TRBD1. The sequence was obtained from a male donor in good health and CMV-seropositive. Sequencing was carried out using PBMCs. The CDR3 protein is CASSQDPQGAYEQYF. The CDR3 DNA reads as TGCGCCAGCAGCCAAGATCCCCAGGGGGCTTACGAGCAGTACTTC.